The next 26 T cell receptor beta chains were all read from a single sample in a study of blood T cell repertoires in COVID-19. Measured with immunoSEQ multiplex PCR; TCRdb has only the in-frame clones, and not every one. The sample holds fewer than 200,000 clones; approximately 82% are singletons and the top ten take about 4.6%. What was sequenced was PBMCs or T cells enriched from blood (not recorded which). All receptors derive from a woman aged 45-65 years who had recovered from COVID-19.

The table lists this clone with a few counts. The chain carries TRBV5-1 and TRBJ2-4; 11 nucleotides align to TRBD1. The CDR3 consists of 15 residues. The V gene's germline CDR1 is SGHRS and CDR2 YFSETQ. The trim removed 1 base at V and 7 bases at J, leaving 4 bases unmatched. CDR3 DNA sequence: TGCGCCAGCAGCTTGCTCGGACAGGGGGCGAACATTCAGTACTTC. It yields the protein CASSLLGQGANIQYF.

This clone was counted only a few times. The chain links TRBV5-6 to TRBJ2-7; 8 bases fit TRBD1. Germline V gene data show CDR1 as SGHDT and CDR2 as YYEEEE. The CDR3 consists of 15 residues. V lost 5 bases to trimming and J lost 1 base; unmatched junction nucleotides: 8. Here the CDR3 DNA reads TGTGCCAGCAGAAGAGCCGGGACAGGTTCCTACGAGCAGTACGTC. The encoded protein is CASRRAGTGSYEQYV.

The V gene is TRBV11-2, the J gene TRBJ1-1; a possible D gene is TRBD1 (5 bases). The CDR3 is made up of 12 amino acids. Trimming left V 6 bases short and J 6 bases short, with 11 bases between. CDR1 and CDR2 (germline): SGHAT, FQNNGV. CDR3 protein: CASRTGGAEAFF. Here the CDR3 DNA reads TGTGCCAGCAGAACGGGGGGAGCTGAAGCTTTCTTT.

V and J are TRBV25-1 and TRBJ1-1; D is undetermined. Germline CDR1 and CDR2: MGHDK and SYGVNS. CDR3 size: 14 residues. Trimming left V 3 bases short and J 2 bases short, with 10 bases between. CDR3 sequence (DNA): TGTGCCAGCAGTGAGACATATCCAAACACTGAAGCTTTCTTT. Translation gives CASSETYPNTEAFF.

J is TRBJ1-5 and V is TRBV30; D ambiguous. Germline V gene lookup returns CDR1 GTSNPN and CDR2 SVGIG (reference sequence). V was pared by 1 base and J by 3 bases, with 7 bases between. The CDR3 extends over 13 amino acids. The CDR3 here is CAWSGTYNQPQHF. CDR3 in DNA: TGTGCCTGGAGTGGGACTTACAATCAGCCCCAGCATTTT.

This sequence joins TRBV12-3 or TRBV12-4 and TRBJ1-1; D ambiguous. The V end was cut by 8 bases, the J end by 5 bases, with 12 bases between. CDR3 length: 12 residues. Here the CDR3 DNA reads TGTGCCAGCTTCAGAGCGGGTACTGAAGCTTTCTTT. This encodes CASFRAGTEAFF.

The DNA for the CDR3 is TGTGCCAGTAGTAGCTGGGGAGGCAGGGCGAACACTGAAGCTTTCTTT. Residues: CASSSWGGRANTEAFF. The chain recombines TRBV19 with TRBJ1-1; D may be TRBD1 (5 bases). The CDR3 covers 16 residues. V was shortened by 4 bases and J by 1 base, with 16 bases between the two germline ends. Germline CDR1 reads LNHDA; CDR2 reads SQIVND (reference sequence).

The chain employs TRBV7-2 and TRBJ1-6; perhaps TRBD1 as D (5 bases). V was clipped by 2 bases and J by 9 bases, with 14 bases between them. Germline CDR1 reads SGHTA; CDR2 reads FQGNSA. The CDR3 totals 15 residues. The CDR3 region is CASSLQSGSGSPLHF. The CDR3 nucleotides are TGTGCCAGCAGCTTACAATCAGGGTCGGGTTCACCCCTCCACTTT.

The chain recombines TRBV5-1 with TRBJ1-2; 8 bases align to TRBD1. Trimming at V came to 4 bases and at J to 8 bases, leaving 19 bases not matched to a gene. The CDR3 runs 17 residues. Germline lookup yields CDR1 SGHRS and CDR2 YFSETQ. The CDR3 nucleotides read TGCGCCAGCAGCAAGGACAGGGTTCTTGCGGAGGCGGGAGGCTACACCTTC. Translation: CASSKDRVLAEAGGYTF.

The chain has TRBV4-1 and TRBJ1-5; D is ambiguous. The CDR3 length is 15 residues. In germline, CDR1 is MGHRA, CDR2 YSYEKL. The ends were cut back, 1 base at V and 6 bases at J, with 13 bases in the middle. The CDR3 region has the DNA TGCGCCAGCAGCCAAGTCCCGGGAGGTAGTCAGCCCCAGCATTTT. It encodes CASSQVPGGSQPQHF.

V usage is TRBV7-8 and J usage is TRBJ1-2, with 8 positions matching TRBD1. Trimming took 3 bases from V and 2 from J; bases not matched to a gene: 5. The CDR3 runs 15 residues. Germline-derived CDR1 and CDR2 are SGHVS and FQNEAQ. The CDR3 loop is CASSLGQAINYGYTF. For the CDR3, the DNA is TGTGCCAGCAGCTTGGGACAGGCGATCAACTATGGCTACACCTTC.

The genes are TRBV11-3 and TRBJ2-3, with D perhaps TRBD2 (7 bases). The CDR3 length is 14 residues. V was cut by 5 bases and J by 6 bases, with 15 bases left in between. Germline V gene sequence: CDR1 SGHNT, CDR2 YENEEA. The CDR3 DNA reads TGTGCCAGCAGCCCCGGTGGGGGGGCGGATACGCAGTATTTT. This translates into CASSPGGGADTQYF.

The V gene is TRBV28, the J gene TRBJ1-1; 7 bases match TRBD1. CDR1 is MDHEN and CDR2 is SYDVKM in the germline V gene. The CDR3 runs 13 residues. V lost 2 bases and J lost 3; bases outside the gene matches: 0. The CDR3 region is CASSLRGHTEAFF. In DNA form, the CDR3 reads TGTGCCAGCAGTTTAAGGGGGCACACTGAAGCTTTCTTT.

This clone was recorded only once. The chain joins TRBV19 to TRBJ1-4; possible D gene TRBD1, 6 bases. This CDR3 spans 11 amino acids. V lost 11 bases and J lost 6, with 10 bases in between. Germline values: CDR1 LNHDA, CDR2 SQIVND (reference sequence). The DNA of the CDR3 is TGTGCCTCGGGACATTATGAAAAACTGTTTTTT. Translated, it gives CASGHYEKLFF.

The CDR3 bases are TGTGCCAGTACCCGGGGGGCGGCAGATACGCAGTATTTT. Its translation: CASTRGAADTQYF. The chain couples TRBV19 to TRBJ2-3; D perhaps matches TRBD2 (7 bases). The V and J ends lost 7 bases and 4 bases respectively, with 12 bases between them. CDR3 length equals 13 residues. In germline, CDR1 is LNHDA, CDR2 SQIVND (reference sequence).

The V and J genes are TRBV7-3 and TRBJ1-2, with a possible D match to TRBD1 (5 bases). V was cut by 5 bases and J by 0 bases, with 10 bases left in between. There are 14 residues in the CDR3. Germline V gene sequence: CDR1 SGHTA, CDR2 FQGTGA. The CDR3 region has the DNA TGTGCCAGCAGCGCCGACAGCACTAACTATGGCTACACCTTC. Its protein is CASSADSTNYGYTF.

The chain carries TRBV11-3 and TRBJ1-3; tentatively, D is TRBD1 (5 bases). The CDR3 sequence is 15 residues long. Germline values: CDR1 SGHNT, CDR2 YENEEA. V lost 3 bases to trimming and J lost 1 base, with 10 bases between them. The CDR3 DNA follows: TGTGCCAGCAGCTTTCAGGGCCCTTCTGGAAACACCATATATTTT. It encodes CASSFQGPSGNTIYF.

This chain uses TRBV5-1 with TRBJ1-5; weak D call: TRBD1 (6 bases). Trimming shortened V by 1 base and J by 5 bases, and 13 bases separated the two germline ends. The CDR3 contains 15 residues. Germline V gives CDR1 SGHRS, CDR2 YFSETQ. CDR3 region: CASSLIGGRDQPQHF. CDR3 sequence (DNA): TGCGCCAGCAGCTTGATCGGGGGGCGAGATCAGCCCCAGCATTTT.

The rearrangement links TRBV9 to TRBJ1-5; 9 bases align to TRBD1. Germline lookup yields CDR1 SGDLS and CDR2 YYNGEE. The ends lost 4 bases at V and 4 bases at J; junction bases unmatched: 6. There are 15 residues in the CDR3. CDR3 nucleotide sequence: TGTGCCAGCAGCCGATTAGGACAGGGGAATCAGCCCCAGCATTTT. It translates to CASSRLGQGNQPQHF.

CDR3 residues: CASSQEDRAVTEAFF. CDR3 bases: TGCGCCAGCAGCCAAGAGGACAGGGCAGTCACTGAAGCTTTCTTT. J is TRBJ1-1 and V is TRBV4-1; TRBD1 agrees at 8 bases. V was clipped by 0 bases and J by 4 bases; unmatched bases: 4. Germline values: CDR1 MGHRA, CDR2 YSYEKL. There are 15 residues in the CDR3.

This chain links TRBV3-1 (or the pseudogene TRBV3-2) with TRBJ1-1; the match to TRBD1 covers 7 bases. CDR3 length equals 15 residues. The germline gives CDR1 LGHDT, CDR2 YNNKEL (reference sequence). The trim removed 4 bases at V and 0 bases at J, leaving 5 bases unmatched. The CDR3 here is CASSRQQGMNTEAFF. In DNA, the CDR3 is TGTGCCAGCAGCCGCCAACAGGGGATGAACACTGAAGCTTTCTTT.

The CDR3 protein is CASSEVPEAKNIQYF. The CDR3 region has the DNA TGTGCCAGCAGTGAAGTTCCCGAGGCCAAAAACATTCAGTACTTC. The V call is TRBV2, the J call TRBJ2-4, with D hard to call. V was cut by 1 base and J by 1 base, with 8 bases left in between. The CDR3 sequence is 15 residues long. The V gene's germline CDR1 is SNHLY and CDR2 FYNNEI.

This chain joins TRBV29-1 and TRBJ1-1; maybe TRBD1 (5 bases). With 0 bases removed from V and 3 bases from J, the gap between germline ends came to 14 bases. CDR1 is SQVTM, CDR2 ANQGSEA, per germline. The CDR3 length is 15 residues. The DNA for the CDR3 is TGCAGCGTTGAAGATGGCAAAGGCAGGGACACTGAAGCTTTCTTT. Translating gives CSVEDGKGRDTEAFF.

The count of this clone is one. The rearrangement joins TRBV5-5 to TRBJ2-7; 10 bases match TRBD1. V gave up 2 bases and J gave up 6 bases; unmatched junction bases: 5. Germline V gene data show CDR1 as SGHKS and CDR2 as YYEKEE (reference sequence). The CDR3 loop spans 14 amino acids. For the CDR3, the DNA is TGTGCCAGCAGCTTCACCGGGACAGGGGTCGAGCAGTACGTC. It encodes CASSFTGTGVEQYV.

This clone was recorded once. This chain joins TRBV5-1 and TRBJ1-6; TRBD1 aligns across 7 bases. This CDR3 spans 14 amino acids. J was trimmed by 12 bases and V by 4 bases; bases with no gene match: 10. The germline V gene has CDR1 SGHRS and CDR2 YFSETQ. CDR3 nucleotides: TGCGCCAGCAGCATTCTGGACAGGCTTAGACCCCTCCACTTT. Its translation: CASSILDRLRPLHF.

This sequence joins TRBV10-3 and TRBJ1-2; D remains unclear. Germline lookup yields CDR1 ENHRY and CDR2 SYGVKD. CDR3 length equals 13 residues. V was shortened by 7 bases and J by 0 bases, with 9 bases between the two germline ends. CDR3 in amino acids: CAITSPANYGYTF. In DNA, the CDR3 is TGTGCCATCACGTCTCCCGCTAACTATGGCTACACCTTC.